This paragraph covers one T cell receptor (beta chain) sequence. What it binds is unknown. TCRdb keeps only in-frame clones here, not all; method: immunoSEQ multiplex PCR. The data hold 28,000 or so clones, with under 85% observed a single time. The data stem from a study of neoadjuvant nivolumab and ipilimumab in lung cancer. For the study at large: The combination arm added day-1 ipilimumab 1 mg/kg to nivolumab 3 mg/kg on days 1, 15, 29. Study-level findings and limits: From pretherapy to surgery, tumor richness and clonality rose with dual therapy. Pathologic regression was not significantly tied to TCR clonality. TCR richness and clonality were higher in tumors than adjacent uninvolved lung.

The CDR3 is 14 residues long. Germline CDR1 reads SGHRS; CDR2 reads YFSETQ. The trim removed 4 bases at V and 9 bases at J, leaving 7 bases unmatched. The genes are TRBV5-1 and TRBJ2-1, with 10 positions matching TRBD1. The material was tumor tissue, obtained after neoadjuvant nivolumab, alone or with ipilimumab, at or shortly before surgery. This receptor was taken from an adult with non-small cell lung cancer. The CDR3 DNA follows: TGCGCCAGCAGCGGGGGGACAGGGGCGGGTGAGCAGTTCTTC. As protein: CASSGGTGAGEQFF.